This T cell receptor (beta chain) was retrieved from a study of blood T cell repertoires in COVID-19. About the study: The cDNA or gDNA used as material had been derived from T cells, B-cell-depleted T cells, or PBMCs.

The ends lost 1 base at V and 9 bases at J; junction bases unmatched: 15. The CDR3 spans 17 residues. Germline V gene lookup returns CDR1 GTSNPN and CDR2 SVGIG (reference sequence). TCRdb's table, derived via immunoSEQ multiplex PCR, lists solely in-frame clones and lacks some. This repertoire shows more than 300,000 clones, 83% found once; its top ten account for about 4.9%. The chain uses TRBV30 and TRBJ1-2; 12 bases are shared with TRBD1. This clonotype was obtained from a woman aged 45-65 years who had recovered from COVID-19. Sequencing input: PBMCs or T cells enriched from blood (not recorded which). The CDR3 protein is CAWSGTGTGGGLASYTF. The CDR3 DNA reads as TGTGCCTGGAGTGGGACCGGGACAGGGGGCGGATTAGCTAGCTACACCTTC.